This TCR beta chain appears in the sequencing data of a study of response to subunit inactivated influenza vaccine. Study observations and caveats: That few new T cells are recruited by each seasonal influenza vaccination was the authors' suggestion.

Germline V gene data show CDR1 as LGHDT and CDR2 as YNNKEL (reference sequence). Trimming pared 1 base from V and 4 bases from J, leaving 4 bases between. The CDR3 extends over 12 amino acids. TCRdb analysed the RT-PCR reads with MiXCR anew, one entry per CDR3 protein. The table lists about 480,000 distinct CDR3 sequences, 25% of them singletons. This clonotype was seen a few times. Its target is not known. The sequencing here drew on CD4+ T cells sorted from PBMCs, taken about 5 days after vaccination. The chain couples TRBV3-1 to TRBJ1-2; D is ambiguous. This clonotype originated in a man aged 50 to 59 who received an inactivated influenza vaccine. The CDR3 region has the DNA TGTGCCAGCAGCCAAGTGGCCTATGGCTACACCTTC. It yields the protein CASSQVAYGYTF.